The 8 T cell receptor beta chains given below trace back to one sample, sequenced in a study of blood T cell repertoires in COVID-19. This table comes from immunoSEQ multiplex PCR, and its TCRdb copy is limited to in-frame clones, with some not included. The sample contains approximately 280,000 clones, approximately 80% of which appear only once. Sequencing was carried out using PBMCs or T cells enriched from blood (not recorded which). These receptors were collected from a man aged 35-49 years who had been exposed to COVID-19.

The V call is TRBV19, the J call TRBJ1-5; a possible D gene is TRBD1 (5 bases). CDR3 size: 13 residues. Trimming left V 7 bases short and J 7 bases short, with 14 bases between. Germline CDR1 reads LNHDA; CDR2 reads SQIVND (reference sequence). CDR3 DNA sequence: TGTGCCAGTAACCCGGGACTTCGACAGCCCCAGCATTTT. It yields the protein CASNPGLRQPQHF.

The chain recombines TRBV5-4 with TRBJ1-4; D is ambiguous. CDR3 length: 13 residues. V lost 1 base, J lost 5 bases, and 6 bases lay in between. Germline CDR1 and CDR2: SGHNT and YYREEE (reference sequence). The CDR3 nucleotides are TGTGCCAGCAGCTTGACTGAGAATGAAAAACTGTTTTTT. Amino acids: CASSLTENEKLFF.

V and J are TRBV12-5 and TRBJ2-5; 9 positions match TRBD2. V lost 4 bases and J lost 5; bases outside the gene matches: 8. CDR3 size: 15 residues. Germline V CDR1 and CDR2: LGHNT, FRNRAP. CDR3 sequence reads: CASGSQAGGGETQYF. The CDR3, as DNA: TGTGCTAGTGGTTCCCAAGCGGGAGGAGGGGAGACCCAGTACTTC.

The chain carries TRBV30 and TRBJ2-3; 7 positions agree with TRBD2. The CDR3 is 13 amino acids. The V and J ends lost 6 bases and 2 bases, in that order; junction bases with no gene match: 5. Germline V gives CDR1 GTSNPN, CDR2 SVGIG (reference sequence). CDR3 in DNA: TGTGCCTGTACTAGCGACGTCACAGATACGCAGTATTTT. It encodes CACTSDVTDTQYF.

The CDR3, as DNA: TGTGCCACCAGCATAGGGGCATCTAGCACAGATACGCAGTATTTT. Residues: CATSIGASSTDTQYF. This chain links TRBV15 with TRBJ2-3, with D perhaps matching TRBD1 (5 bases). CDR3 length: 15 amino acids. CDR1 is LNHNV and CDR2 is YYDKDF in the germline V gene (reference sequence). V gave up 4 bases and J gave up 0 bases, with 11 bases separating them.

The genes are TRBV11-2 and TRBJ2-3, with 7 bases aligning to TRBD2. This CDR3 is built from 15 residues. The junction had 9 bases not matched to a gene; V was cut back by 4 bases and J by 5 bases. Germline loops: CDR1 SGHAT, CDR2 FQNNGV. The CDR3 sequence: CASSSWGGLGDTQYF. Written as DNA, the CDR3 is TGTGCCAGCAGCTCCTGGGGGGGTTTGGGAGATACGCAGTATTTT.

This chain joins TRBV27 and TRBJ2-7, with 10 bases fitting TRBD2. This CDR3 region has 15 residues. From germline, CDR1 is MNHEY and CDR2 SMNVEV (reference sequence). V lost 4 bases to trimming and J lost 4 bases; unmatched junction nucleotides: 7. CDR3 nucleotide sequence: TGTGCCAGCAGTTCGCTCGGGACTAGCGATTACGAGCAGTACTTC. This gives the protein CASSSLGTSDYEQYF.

The V gene is TRBV9, the J gene TRBJ1-4; D is unclear. The CDR3 has 14 residues. The germline CDR1 and CDR2 sequences are SGDLS and YYNGEE. Trimming left V 4 bases short and J 7 bases short, with 14 bases between. The CDR3 DNA reads TGTGCCAGCAGCCCGAGCGTCGTATCTGAAAAACTGTTTTTT. Amino acids: CASSPSVVSEKLFF.